These 4 T cell receptor beta chains came from one sample sequenced in a study of T cell repertoires in urothelial bladder cancer. The repertoire was sequenced with immunoSEQ multiplex PCR; TCRdb's copy has only in-frame clones and lacks some. The sample gives about 13,000 clones, 60% to 70% of which show up once; under 10% is in the top ten. Sequencing used tumor-infiltrating cells from bladder cancer. These receptors were taken from a human donor with urothelial carcinoma.

This clone was seen a handful of times. The chain combines TRBV6-5 with TRBJ1-2, with 7 bases lining up with TRBD1. The CDR3 covers 13 residues. The germline CDR1 and CDR2 sequences are MNHEY and SVGAGI. The V segment lost 4 bases and the J segment 3 bases; nucleotides outside the gene matches: 2. CDR3 residues: CASSFRGDYGYTF. CDR3 bases: TGTGCCAGCAGTTTCAGGGGGGACTATGGCTACACCTTC.

V gene TRBV2 combines with J gene TRBJ1-2, with D uncertain. CDR1 and CDR2 from the germline V gene are SNHLY and FYNNEI. Trimming cost V 2 bases and J 7 bases, with 11 bases left between them. There are 13 residues in the CDR3. The CDR3 loop reads CASSETPLSGYTF. CDR3 bases: TGTGCCAGCAGTGAAACCCCCTTGAGTGGCTACACCTTC.

V and J are TRBV18 and TRBJ1-2; D might be TRBD1 (5 bases). From germline, CDR1 is KGHSH and CDR2 LQKENI. The CDR3 runs 13 residues. Trimming left V 3 bases short and J 4 bases short, with 9 bases between. In nucleotides, the CDR3 is TGTGCCAGCTCACCCTTGGACACCTATGGCTACACCTTC. Amino acid sequence: CASSPLDTYGYTF.

This clone was seen only a few times. The J gene is TRBJ2-5, the V gene TRBV2; D call uncertain. Germline V gene data show CDR1 as SNHLY and CDR2 as FYNNEI. V lost 3 bases and J lost 0, with 11 bases in between. The CDR3 is 15 residues long. For the CDR3, the DNA is TGTGCCAGCAGTGATAGGGCTATGTACCAAGAGACCCAGTACTTC. It yields the protein CASSDRAMYQETQYF.